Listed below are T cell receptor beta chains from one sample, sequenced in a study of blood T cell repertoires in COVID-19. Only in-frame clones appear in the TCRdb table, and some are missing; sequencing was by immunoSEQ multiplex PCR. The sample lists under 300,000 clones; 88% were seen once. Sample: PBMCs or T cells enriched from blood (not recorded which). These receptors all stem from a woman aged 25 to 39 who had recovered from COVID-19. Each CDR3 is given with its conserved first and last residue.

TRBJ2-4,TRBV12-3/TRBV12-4,CASSWSRNIQYF
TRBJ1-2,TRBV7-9,CASSLDGGGGYTF
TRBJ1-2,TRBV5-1,CASSSPDRGHGYTF
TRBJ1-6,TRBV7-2,CASNEGDRGDNSPLHF
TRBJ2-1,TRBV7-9,CASSWPSGRALNEQFF
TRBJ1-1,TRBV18,CASSPLQGARRSEAFF
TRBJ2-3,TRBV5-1,CASSFTSGTFTDTQYF
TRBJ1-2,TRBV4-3,CASSQSTAGNLHGYTF
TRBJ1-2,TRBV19,CASSFLPRQAGYTF
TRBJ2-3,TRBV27,CASSLGLASTDTQYF
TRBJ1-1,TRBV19,CAISPRGPNTEAFF
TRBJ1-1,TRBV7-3,CASSLRPAGQNTEAFF
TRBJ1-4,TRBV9,CASSPLRGLPVGYEKLFF
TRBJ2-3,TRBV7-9,CASGRRPLDTQYF
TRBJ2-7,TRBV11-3,CASSLQGNDRSYEQYF
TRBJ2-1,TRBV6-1,CASSEAADTYNEQFF
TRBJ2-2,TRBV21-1,CASSKGSLGTGTTYTGELFF
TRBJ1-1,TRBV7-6,CASSSPGTGDTEAFF
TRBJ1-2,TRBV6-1,CASSEARGPNYGYTF
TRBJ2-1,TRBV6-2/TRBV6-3,CASSQGTGEIVQFF
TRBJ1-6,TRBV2,CASSDPQGSGSPLHF
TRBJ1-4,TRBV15,CATRPTGSRGEKLFF
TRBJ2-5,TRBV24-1,CATSRKGGETQYF
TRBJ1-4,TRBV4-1,CASSQESRINEKLFF
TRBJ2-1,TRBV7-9,CASQGYRNEQFF
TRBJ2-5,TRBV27,CASSLSSGAPRETQYF
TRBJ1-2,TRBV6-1,CASSETTITWIGYTF
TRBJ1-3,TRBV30,CAWIYSGNTIYF
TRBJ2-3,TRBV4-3,CASSHEWRGSTDTQYF
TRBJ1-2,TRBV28,CASSRGDGYTF
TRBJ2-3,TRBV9,CASSFPSLGDTDTQYF
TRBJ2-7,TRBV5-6,CASSGRETSVYEQYF
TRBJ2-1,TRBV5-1,CASSLGSGTYNEQFF
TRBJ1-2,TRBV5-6,CASSVGQGFSGYTF
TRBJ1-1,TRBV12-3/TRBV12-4,CASSLDRDTEAFF
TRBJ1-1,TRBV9,CASSRTGRNTEAFF
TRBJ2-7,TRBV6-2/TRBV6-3,CASSYPPSTLQNEQYF
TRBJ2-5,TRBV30,CAWSDLRETQYF
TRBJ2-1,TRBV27,CASSLGLGSDEQFF
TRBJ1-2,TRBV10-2,CATHPTGTGVYGYTF
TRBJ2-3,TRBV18,CASSYTGLAGEGDTQYF
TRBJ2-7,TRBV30,CAWTEHGQTYEQYF
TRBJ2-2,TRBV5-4,CASSLWRVGGELFF
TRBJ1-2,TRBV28,CASSLLGLSNSFPGLYGYTF
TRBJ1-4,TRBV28,CASRSGTGGEKLFF
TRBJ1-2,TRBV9,CASSVDPSPNYGYTF